This TCR beta chain was sequenced for a study of T cells in Graves' hyperthyroidism and ophthalmopathy. Overall study results and limits: For ophthalmopathy, model prediction preceded onset by a median 6.5 months.

In germline, CDR1 is WNHNN, CDR2 SYGVQD (reference sequence). CDR3 size: 14 residues. V was pared by 6 bases and J by 4 bases, with 5 bases of the junction left unmatched. This clonotype appeared many times. Its target is not known. Template material for amplifying TCR beta CDR3 regions consisted of RNA transcripts. Initially, a first-round RT-PCR of the TCR CDR3 employed the HTBI primer set. TCRdb passed the multiplex PCR reads through MiXCR, listing each CDR3 protein once. Found here are approximately 400,000 distinct CDR3 sequences, more than 11% of them singletons; the top ten hold 11%. Specimen: blood. This sequence was found in a woman aged 60-75 years with Graves' hyperthyroidism. The rearrangement links TRBV10-1 to TRBJ2-5, with 10 positions matching TRBD2. Here the CDR3 reads CASSRAGGGETQYF. CDR3 DNA sequence: TGCGCCAGCAGCCGAGCGGGAGGGGGAGAGACCCAGTACTTC.